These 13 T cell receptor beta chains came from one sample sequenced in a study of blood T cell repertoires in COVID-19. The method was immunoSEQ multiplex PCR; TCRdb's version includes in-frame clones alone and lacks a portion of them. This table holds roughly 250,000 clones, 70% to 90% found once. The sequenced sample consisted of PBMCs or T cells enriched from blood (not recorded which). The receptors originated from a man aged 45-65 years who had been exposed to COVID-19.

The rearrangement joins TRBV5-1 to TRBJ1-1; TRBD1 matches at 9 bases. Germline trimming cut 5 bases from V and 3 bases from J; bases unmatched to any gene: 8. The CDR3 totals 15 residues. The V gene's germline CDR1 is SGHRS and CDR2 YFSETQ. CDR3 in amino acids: CASSLQGARDTEAFF. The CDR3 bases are TGCGCCAGCAGTTTACAGGGGGCAAGGGACACTGAAGCTTTCTTT.

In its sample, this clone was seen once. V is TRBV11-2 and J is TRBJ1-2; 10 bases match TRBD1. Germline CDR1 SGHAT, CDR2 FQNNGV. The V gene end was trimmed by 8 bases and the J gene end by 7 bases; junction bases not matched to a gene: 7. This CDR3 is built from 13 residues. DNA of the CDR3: TGTGCCAGCGGCTATGGGACAGGGGTTGGCTACACCTTC. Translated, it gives CASGYGTGVGYTF.

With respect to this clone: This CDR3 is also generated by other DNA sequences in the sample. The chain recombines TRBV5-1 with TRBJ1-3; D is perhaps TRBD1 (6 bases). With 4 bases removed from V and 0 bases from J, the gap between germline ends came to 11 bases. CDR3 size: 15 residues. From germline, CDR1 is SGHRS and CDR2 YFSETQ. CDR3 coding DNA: TGCGCCAGCAGCGTTACAGGGATCTCTGGAAACACCATATATTTT. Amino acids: CASSVTGISGNTIYF.

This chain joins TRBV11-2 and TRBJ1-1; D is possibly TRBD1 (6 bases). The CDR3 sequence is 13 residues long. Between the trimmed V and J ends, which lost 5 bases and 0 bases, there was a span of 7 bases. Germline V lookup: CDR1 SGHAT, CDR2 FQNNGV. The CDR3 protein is CASSRGMNTEAFF. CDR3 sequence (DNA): TGTGCCAGCAGCAGGGGGATGAACACTGAAGCTTTCTTT.

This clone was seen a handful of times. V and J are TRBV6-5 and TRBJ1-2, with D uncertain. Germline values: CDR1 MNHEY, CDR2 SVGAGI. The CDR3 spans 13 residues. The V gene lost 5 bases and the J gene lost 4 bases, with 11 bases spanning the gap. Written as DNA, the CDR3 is TGTGCCAGCAGTCCGGACTTATTCTATGGCTACACCTTC. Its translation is CASSPDLFYGYTF.

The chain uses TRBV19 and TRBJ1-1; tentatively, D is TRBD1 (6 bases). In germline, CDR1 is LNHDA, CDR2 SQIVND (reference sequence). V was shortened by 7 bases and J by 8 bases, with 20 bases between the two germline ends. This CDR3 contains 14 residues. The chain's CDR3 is CASNNLQGWLEAFF. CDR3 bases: TGTGCCAGTAATAATTTACAGGGTTGGCTCGAAGCTTTCTTT.

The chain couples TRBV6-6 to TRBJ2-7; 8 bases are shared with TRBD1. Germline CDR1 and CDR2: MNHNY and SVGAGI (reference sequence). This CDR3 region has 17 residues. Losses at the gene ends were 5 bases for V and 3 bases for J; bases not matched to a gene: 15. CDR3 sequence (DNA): TGTGCCAGCAGTCCTTATACAACCGGGACAGGCCGCTACGAGCAGTACTTC. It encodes CASSPYTTGTGRYEQYF.

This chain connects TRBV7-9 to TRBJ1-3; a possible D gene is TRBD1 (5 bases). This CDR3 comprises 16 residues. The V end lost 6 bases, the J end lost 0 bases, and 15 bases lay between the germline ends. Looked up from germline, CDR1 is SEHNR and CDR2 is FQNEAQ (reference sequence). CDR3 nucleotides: TGTGCCAGCAGATTTAGCAGGGAAAGCTCTGGAAACACCATATATTTT. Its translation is CASRFSRESSGNTIYF.

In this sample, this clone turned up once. The CDR3 is CSASGGSLYEQYF. In nucleotides, the CDR3 is TGCAGCGCATCTGGGGGCAGTTTGTACGAGCAGTACTTC. V is TRBV29-1 and J is TRBJ2-7, with D possibly matching TRBD1 (6 bases). The CDR3 loop spans 13 amino acids. Trimming removed 7 bases from V and 4 bases from J, with 17 bases in between. Germline CDR1 is SQVTM and CDR2 is ANQGSEA.

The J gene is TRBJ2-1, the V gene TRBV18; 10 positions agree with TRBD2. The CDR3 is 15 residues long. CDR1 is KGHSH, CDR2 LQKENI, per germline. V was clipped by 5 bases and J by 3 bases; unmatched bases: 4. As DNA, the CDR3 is TGTGCCAGCTCAAAAGGACTAGCGGACTACAATGAGCAGTTCTTC. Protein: CASSKGLADYNEQFF.

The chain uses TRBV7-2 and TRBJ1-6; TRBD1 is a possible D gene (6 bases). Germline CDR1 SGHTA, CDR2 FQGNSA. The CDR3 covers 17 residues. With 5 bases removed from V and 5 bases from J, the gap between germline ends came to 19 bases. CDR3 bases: TGTGCCAGCAGCAGGGGGTCTATTTGGAGTAATAATTCACCCCTCCACTTT. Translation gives CASSRGSIWSNNSPLHF.

DNA of the CDR3: TGTGCCAGCAGTATAACAAATAGCAATCAGCCCCAGCATTTT. Translation: CASSITNSNQPQHF. The chain employs TRBV27 and TRBJ1-5; no reliable D call. Germline lookup yields CDR1 MNHEY and CDR2 SMNVEV (reference sequence). Trimming removed 5 bases from V and 0 bases from J, with 8 bases in between. This CDR3 is built from 14 residues.

CDR3 residues: CASGGGALGETQYF. The CDR3 region has the DNA TGCGCCAGCGGCGGGGGGGCTTTAGGAGAGACCCAGTACTTC. The J gene is TRBJ2-5, the V gene TRBV5-1, with 9 bases that match TRBD2. Germline V lookup: CDR1 SGHRS, CDR2 YFSETQ. There are 14 residues in the CDR3. Losses at the gene ends were 7 bases for V and 4 bases for J; bases not matched to a gene: 8. The full variable domain, its missing parts supplied by reference TRBV5-1 and TRBJ2-5, is KAGVTQTPRYLIKTRGQQVTLSCSPISGHRSVSWYQQTPGQGLQFLFEYFSETQRNKGNFPGRFSGRQFSNSRSEMNVSTLELGDSALYLCASGGGALGETQYFGPGTRLLVL.